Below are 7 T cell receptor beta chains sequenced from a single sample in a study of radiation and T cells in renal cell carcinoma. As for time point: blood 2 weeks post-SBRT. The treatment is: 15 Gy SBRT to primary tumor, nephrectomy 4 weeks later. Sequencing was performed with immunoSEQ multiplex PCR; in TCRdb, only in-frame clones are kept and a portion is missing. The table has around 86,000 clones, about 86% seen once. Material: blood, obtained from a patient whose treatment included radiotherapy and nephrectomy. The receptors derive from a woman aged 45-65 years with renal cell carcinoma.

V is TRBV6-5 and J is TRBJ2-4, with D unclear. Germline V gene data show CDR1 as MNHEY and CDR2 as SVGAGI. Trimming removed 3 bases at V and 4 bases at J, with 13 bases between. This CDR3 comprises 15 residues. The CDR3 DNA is TGTGCCAGCAGTTATGCCTACCAGGAGAAAAACATTCAGTACTTC. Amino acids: CASSYAYQEKNIQYF.

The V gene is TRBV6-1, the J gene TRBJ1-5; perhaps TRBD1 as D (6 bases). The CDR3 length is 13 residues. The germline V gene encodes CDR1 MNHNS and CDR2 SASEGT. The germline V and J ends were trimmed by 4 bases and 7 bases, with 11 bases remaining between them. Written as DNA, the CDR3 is TGTGCCAGCAGTGGAAACAGGGCCCAGCCCCAGCATTTT. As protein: CASSGNRAQPQHF.

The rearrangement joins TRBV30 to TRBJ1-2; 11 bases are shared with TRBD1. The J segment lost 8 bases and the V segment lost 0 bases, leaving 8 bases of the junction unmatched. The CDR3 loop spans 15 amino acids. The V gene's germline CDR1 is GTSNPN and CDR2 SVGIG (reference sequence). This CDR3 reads CAWSVAGTGGGGYTF. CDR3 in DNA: TGTGCCTGGAGTGTAGCTGGGACAGGGGGAGGGGGCTACACCTTC.

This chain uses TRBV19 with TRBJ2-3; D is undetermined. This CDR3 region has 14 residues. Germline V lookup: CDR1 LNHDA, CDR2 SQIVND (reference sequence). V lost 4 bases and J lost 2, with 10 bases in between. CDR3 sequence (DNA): TGTGCCAGTAGTACCGGGTCTACCACAGATACGCAGTATTTT. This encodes CASSTGSTTDTQYF.

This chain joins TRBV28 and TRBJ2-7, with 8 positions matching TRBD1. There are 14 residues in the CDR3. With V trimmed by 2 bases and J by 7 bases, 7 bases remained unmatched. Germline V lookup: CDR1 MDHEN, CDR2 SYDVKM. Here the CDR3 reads CASSLGDRPGEQYF. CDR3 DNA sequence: TGTGCCAGCAGTTTAGGGGACAGGCCAGGGGAGCAGTACTTC.

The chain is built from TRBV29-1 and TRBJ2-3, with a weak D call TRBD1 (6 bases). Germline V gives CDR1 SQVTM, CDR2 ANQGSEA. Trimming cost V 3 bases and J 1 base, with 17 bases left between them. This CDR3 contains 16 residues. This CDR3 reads CSVDQSPGHRTDTQYF. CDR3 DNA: TGCAGCGTTGACCAATCTCCGGGACACCGCACAGATACGCAGTATTTT.

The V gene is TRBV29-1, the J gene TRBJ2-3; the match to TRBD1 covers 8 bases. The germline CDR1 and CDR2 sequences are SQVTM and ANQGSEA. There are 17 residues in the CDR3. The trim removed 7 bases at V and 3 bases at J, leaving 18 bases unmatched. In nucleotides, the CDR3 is TGCAGCGCTTTAGCCCCCCAGGGGGCGGTCATTACAGATACGCAGTATTTT. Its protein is CSALAPQGAVITDTQYF.